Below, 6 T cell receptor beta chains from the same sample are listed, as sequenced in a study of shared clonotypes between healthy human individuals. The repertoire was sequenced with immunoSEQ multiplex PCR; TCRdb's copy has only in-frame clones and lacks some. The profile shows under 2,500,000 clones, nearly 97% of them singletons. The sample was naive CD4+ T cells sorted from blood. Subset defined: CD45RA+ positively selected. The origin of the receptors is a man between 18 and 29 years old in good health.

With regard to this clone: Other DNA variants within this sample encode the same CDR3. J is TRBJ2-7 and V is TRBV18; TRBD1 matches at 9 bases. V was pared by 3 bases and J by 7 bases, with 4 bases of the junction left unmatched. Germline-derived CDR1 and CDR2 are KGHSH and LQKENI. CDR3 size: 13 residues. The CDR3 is CASSPGQGFEQYF. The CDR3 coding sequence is TGTGCCAGCTCACCGGGACAGGGTTTTGAGCAGTACTTC.

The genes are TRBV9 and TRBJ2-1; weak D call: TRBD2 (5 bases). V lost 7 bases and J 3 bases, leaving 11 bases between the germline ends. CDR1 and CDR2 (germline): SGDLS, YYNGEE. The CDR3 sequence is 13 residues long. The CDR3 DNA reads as TGTGCCAGCTCCAGCGGAAGCTACAATGAGCAGTTCTTC. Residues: CASSSGSYNEQFF.

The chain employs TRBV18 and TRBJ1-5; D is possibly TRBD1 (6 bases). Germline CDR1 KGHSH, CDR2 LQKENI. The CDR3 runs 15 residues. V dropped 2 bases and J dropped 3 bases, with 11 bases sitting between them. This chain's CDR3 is CASSPIQGPNQPQHF. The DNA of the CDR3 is TGTGCCAGCTCACCAATACAGGGACCCAATCAGCCCCAGCATTTT.

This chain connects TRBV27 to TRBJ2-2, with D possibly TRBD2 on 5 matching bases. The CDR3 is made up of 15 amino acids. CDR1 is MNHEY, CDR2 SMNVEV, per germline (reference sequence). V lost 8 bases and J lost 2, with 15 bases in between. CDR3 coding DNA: TGTGCCAGCGCAATCCGGGAAGCCAACACCGGGGAGCTGTTTTTT. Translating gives CASAIREANTGELFF.

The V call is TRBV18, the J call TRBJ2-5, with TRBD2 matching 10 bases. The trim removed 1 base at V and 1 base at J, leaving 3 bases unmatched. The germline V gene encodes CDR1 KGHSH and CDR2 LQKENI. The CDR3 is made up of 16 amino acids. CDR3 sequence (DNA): TGTGCCAGCTCACCACTGCCTAGCGGGAGCCAAGAGACCCAGTACTTC. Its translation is CASSPLPSGSQETQYF.

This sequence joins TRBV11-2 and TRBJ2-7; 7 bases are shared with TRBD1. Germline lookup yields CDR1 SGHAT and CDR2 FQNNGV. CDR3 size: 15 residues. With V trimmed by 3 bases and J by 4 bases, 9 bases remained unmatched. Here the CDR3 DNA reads TGTGCCAGCAGCTTTGAAGTGGACAGGAATTACGAGCAGTACTTC. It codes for CASSFEVDRNYEQYF.